This T cell receptor (beta chain) was recorded in a study of cytomegalovirus exposure and HLA in healthy donors. The germline V gene encodes CDR1 SGHNT and CDR2 YENEEA. The CDR3 length is 15 residues. Trimming took 2 bases from V and 0 from J, leaving 11 bases between them. Both 60 Vbeta primers and 13 Jbeta primers went into the PCR. Sequencing was performed with immunoSEQ multiplex PCR; in TCRdb, only in-frame clones are kept and a portion is missing. This table holds about 210,000 clones, roughly 78% found once. The TCR sequence derives from a boy aged 5-17 years in good health and CMV-seronegative. The chain couples TRBV11-3 to TRBJ2-7; no reliable D call. Sequences were obtained from PBMCs. The CDR3 DNA follows: TGTGCCAGCAGCTTAACCTATTCTGGCTCCTACGAGCAGTACTTC. This sequence encodes CASSLTYSGSYEQYF.